This TCR beta chain appears in the sequencing data of a study of beta chain features in type 1 diabetes. With 1 base removed from V and 11 bases from J, the gap between germline ends came to 18 bases. Germline V gene lookup returns CDR1 SGHTA and CDR2 FQGNSA. The CDR3 length is 14 residues. Sorted populations were all over 98% pure. Study results and caveats: Fewer insertions but more deletions were seen at VDJ junctions in type 1 diabetes patients.

TCRB transcripts that were expressed got sequenced, as all of the isolated RNA had been reverse transcribed. The table came from immunoSEQ multiplex PCR; TCRdb's copy has only in-frame clones and leaves some out. The repertoire holds some 900,000 clones, with 15% to 20% as singletons. This clone has only a few counts. The antigen is undetermined. The clonotype comes from a woman younger than 35 in good health. The chain recombines TRBV7-2 with TRBJ2-7; D may be TRBD2 (6 bases). The specimen was naive CD4+ T cells from blood. CDR3 loop: CASSLGGGNTDKYF. The CDR3 DNA reads TGTGCCAGCAGCTTAGGGGGCGGGAACACCGATAAGTACTTC.